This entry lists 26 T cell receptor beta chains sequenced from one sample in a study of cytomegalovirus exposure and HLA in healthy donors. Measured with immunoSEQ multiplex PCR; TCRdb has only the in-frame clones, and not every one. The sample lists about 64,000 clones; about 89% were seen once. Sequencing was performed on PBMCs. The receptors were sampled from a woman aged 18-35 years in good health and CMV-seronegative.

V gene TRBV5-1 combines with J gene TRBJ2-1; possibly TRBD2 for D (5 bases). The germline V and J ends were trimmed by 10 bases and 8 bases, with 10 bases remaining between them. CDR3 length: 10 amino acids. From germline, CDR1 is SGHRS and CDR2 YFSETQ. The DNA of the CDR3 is TGCGCCCTAATGGGAGATGAGCAGTTCTTC. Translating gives CALMGDEQFF. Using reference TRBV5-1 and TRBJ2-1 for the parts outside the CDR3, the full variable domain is KAGVTQTPRYLIKTRGQQVTLSCSPISGHRSVSWYQQTPGQGLQFLFEYFSETQRNKGNFPGRFSGRQFSNSRSEMNVSTLELGDSALYLCALMGDEQFFGPGTRLTVL.

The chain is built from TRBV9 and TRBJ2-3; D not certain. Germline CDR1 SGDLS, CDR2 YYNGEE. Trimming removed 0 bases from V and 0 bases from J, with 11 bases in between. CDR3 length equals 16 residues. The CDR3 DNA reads TGTGCCAGCAGCGTAGGACTGCGCTCTAGCACAGATACGCAGTATTTT. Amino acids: CASSVGLRSSTDTQYF. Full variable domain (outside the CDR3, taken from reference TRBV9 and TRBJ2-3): DSGVTQTPKHLITATGQRVTLRCSPRSGDLSVYWYQQSLDQGLQFLIQYYNGEERAKGNILERFSAQQFPDLHSELNLSSLELGDSALYFCASSVGLRSSTDTQYFGPGTRLTVL.

CDR3: CASSKTGTSSTDTQYF. The DNA for the CDR3 is TGTGCCAGCAGTAAAACCGGGACTTCTAGCACAGATACGCAGTATTTT. The rearrangement joins TRBV9 to TRBJ2-3, with D tentatively TRBD2 (6 bases). Per germline, CDR1 SGDLS and CDR2 YYNGEE. The V end was cut by 5 bases, the J end by 0 bases, with 16 bases between. This CDR3 region has 16 residues.

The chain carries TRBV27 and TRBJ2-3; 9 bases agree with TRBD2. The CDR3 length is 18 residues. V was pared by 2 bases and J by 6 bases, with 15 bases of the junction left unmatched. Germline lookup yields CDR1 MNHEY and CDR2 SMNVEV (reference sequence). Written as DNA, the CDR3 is TGTGCCAGCAGTTTAAGGATAGCGGGGGCCACTAACACGGATACGCAGTATTTT. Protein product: CASSLRIAGATNTDTQYF.

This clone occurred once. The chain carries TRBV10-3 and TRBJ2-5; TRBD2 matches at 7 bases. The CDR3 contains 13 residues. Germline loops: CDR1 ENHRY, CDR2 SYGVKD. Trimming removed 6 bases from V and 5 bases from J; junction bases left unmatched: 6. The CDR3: CAIRGSGQETQYF. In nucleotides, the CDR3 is TGTGCCATCAGGGGTAGCGGGCAGGAGACCCAGTACTTC.

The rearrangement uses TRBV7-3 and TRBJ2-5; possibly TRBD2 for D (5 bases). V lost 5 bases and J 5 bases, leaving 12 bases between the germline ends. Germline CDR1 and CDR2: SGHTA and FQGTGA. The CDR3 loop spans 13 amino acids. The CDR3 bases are TGTGCCAGCAGCCTCTCCTTAGCGGAGACCCAGTACTTC. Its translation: CASSLSLAETQYF.

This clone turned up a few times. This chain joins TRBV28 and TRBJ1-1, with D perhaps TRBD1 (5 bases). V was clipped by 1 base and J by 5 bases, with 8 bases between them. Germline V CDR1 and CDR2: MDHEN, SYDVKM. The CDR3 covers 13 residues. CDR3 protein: CASSLLGQTEAFF. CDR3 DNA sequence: TGTGCCAGCAGTTTATTGGGGCAGACTGAAGCTTTCTTT.

The CDR3 nucleotides are TGTGCCAGCAGCGTAGACGGTGGGGGGTACAATGAGCAGTTCTTC. Amino acids: CASSVDGGGYNEQFF. This chain links TRBV9 with TRBJ2-1, with a tentative D call TRBD2 (6 bases). The germline CDR1 and CDR2 sequences are SGDLS and YYNGEE. Trimming took 0 bases from V and 4 from J, leaving 11 bases between them. The CDR3 extends over 15 amino acids.

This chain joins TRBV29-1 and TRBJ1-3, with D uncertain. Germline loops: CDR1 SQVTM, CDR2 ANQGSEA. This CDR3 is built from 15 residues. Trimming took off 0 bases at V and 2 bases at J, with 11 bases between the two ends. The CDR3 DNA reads TGCAGCGTTGAAGATCGGGGATATCCTGGAAACACCATATATTTT. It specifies CSVEDRGYPGNTIYF.

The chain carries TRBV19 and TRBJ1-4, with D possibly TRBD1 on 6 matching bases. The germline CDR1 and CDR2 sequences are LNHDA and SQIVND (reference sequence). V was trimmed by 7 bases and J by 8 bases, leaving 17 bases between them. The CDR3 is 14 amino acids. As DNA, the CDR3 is TGTGCCAGTAACTTCGGACAGAGAGAGGAAAAACTGTTTTTT. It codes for CASNFGQREEKLFF.

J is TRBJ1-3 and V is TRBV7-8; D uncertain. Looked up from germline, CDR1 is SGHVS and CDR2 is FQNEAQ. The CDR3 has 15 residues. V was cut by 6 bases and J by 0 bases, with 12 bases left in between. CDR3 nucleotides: TGTGCCAGCAGAGACCTCGGGAGCTCTGGAAACACCATATATTTT. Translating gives CASRDLGSSGNTIYF.

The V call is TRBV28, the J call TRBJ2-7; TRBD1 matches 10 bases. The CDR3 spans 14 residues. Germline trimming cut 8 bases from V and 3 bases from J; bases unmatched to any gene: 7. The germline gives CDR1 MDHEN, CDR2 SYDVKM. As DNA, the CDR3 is TGTGCCAGCGGCCCGACAGGGGGCAACTACGAGCAGTACTTC. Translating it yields CASGPTGGNYEQYF.

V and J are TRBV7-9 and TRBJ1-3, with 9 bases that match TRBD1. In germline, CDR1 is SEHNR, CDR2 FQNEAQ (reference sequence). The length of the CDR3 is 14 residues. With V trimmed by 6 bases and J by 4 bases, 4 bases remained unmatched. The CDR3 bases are TGTGCCAGCAGACGGGACAGGGTCGGAAACACCATATATTTT. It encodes CASRRDRVGNTIYF.

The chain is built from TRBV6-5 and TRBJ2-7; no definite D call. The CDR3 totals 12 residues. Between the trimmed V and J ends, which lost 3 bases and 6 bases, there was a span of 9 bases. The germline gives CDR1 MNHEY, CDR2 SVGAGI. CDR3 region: CASSYFDIEQYF. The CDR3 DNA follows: TGTGCCAGCAGTTATTTCGACATCGAGCAGTACTTC.

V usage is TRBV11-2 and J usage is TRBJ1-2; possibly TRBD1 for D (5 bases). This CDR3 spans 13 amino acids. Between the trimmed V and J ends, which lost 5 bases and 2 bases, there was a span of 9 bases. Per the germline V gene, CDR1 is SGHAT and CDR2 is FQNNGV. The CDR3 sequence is CASSPQENYGYTF. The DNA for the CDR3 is TGTGCCAGCAGCCCACAGGAGAACTATGGCTACACCTTC.

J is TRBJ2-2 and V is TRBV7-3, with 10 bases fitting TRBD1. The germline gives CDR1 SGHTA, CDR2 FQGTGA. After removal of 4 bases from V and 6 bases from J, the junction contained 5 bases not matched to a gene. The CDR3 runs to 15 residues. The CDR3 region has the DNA TGTGCCAGCAGCTACGGGACAGGGGTTGCCGGGGAGCTGTTTTTT. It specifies CASSYGTGVAGELFF.

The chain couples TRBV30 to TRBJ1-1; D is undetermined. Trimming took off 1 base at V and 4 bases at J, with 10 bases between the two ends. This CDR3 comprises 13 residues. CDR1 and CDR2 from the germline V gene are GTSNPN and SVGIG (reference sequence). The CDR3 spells CAWSAQLGTEAFF. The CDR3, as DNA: TGTGCCTGGAGTGCCCAACTTGGCACTGAAGCTTTCTTT.

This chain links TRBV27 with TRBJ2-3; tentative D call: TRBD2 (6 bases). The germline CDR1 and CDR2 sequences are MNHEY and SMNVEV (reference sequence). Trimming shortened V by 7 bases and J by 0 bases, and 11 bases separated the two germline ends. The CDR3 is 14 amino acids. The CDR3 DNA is TGTGCCAGCACAGGGACTCCCAGCACAGATACGCAGTATTTT. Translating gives CASTGTPSTDTQYF.

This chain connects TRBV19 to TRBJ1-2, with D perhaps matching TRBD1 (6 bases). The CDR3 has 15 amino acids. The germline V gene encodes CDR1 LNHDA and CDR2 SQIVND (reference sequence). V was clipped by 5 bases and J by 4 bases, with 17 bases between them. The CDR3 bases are TGTGCCAGTAGTTCCGGGACACCTGTCCTCTATGGCTACACCTTC. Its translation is CASSSGTPVLYGYTF.

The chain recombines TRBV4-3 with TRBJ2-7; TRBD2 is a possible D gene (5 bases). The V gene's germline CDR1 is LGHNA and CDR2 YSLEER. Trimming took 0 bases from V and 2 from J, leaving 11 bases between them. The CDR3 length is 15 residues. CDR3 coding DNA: TGCGCCAGCAGCCAAGATCGGTACGGGACCTACGAGCAGTACTTC. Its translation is CASSQDRYGTYEQYF.

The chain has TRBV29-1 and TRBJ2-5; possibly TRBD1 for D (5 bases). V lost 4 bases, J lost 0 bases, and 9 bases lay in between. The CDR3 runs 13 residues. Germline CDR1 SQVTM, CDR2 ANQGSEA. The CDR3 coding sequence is TGCAGCGTTGCCCAGGGTGACCAAGAGACCCAGTACTTC. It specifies CSVAQGDQETQYF.

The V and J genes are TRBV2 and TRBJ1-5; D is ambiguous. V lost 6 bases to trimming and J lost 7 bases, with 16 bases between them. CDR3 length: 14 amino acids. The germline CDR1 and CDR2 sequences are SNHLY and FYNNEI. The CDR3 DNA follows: TGTGCCAGCAGCGAGGGCCTCTCCGGACAGCCCCAGCATTTT. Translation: CASSEGLSGQPQHF.

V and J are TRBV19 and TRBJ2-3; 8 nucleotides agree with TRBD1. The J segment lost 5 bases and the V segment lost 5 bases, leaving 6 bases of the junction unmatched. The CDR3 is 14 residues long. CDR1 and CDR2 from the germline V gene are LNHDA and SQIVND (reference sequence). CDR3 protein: CASSPGTGIDTQYF. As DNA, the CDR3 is TGTGCCAGTAGTCCCGGGACAGGAATAGATACGCAGTATTTT.

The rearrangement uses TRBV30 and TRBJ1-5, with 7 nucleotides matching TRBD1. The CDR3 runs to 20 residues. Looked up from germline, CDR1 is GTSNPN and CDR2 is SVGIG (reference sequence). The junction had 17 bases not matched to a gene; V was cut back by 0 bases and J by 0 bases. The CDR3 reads CAWSVSPGQVLDYSNQPQHF. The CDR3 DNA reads TGTGCCTGGAGTGTATCCCCCGGACAGGTCTTAGACTATAGCAATCAGCCCCAGCATTTT.

The CDR3 DNA reads as TGTGCCAGTAGTATATGGGGGGGCCTACTGAACACTGAAGCTTTCTTT. Encoded protein: CASSIWGGLLNTEAFF. The rearrangement uses TRBV19 and TRBJ1-1; D might be TRBD1 (6 bases). This CDR3 has 16 residues. V was shortened by 2 bases and J by 0 bases, with 13 bases between the two germline ends. CDR1 is LNHDA and CDR2 is SQIVND in the germline V gene (reference sequence). The full variable domain, in which reference TRBV19 and TRBJ1-1 provide the parts outside the CDR3, is DGGITQSPKYLFRKEGQNVTLSCEQNLNHDAMYWYRQDPGQGLRLIYYSQIVNDFQKGDIAEGYSVSREKKESFPLTVTSAQKNPTAFYLCASSIWGGLLNTEAFFGQGTRLTVV.

The CDR3 DNA reads as TGTGCCAGCAGTGAATCGTGGACAGGGGGCTTCGAGCAGTACTTC. Amino acids: CASSESWTGGFEQYF. The V call is TRBV6-1, the J call TRBJ2-7, with TRBD1 matching over 11 bases. V was clipped by 2 bases and J by 6 bases; unmatched bases: 6. The CDR3 runs to 15 residues. CDR1 is MNHNS, CDR2 SASEGT, per germline.